The present entry profiles one TCR beta chain with its context. What it recognizes is unknown. This sample stems from a study of shared clonotypes between healthy human individuals. Findings of the study overall: The study sampled only blood, and tissue repertoires likely differ.

With V trimmed by 2 bases and J by 0 bases, 3 bases remained unmatched. The CDR3 has 16 amino acids. CDR1 and CDR2 (germline): PRHDT, FYEKMQ (reference sequence). Sequencing of unsorted PBMC DNA was carried out using ten immunoSEQ deep assay plates. Method: immunoSEQ multiplex PCR; TCRdb's copy keeps in-frame clones and lacks some. Of around 530,000 clones detected, roughly 79% appear once; the ten largest clones hold about 12%. This clonotype was obtained from a woman in her thirties or forties in good health. Some clones in this sample may be carry-over from other donors' samples. V is TRBV13 and J is TRBJ2-2; 7 bases map to TRBD2. The sequencing input was PBMCs. CDR3 bases: TGTGCCAGCAGCTTATCGGGGGGACCGAACACCGGGGAGCTGTTTTTT. Protein: CASSLSGGPNTGELFF.